The 27 T cell receptor beta chains presented below share a single source sample, sequenced in a study of response to subunit inactivated influenza vaccine. In TCRdb, the RT-PCR reads were re-called with MiXCR into one record per CDR3 protein. The repertoire includes roughly 500,000 distinct CDR3 sequences, roughly 23% of them detected once, and around 2.8% sits in the top ten. These data also featured in a second study, about T cells expressing NK-cell markers. That source reports: UMIs were included in TCR beta cDNA generated by 5'RACE template switching.

The specimen was CD4+ T cells sorted from PBMCs, collected approximately 12 days after vaccination. These receptors originate from a man aged 45-65 years who received an inactivated influenza vaccine.

The chain combines TRBV6-2 or TRBV6-3 with TRBJ2-7; no definite D call. This CDR3 has 12 residues. Trimming left V 3 bases short and J 6 bases short, with 9 bases between. Germline CDR1 MNHEY, CDR2 SVGEGT. The DNA for the CDR3 is TGTGCCAGCAGTTATACACGAGTCGAGCAGTACTTC. Its translation is CASSYTRVEQYF.

V usage is TRBV7-2 and J usage is TRBJ2-7, with D unclear. From germline, CDR1 is SGHTA and CDR2 FQGNSA. V lost 2 bases and J 2 bases, leaving 10 bases between the germline ends. The CDR3 spans 14 residues. The CDR3 loop is CASSLYGGTYEQYF. For the CDR3, the DNA is TGTGCCAGCAGCTTATACGGCGGAACCTACGAGCAGTACTTC.

The chain recombines TRBV4-1 with TRBJ1-4; perhaps TRBD1 as D (6 bases). This CDR3 comprises 13 residues. Germline V gives CDR1 MGHRA, CDR2 YSYEKL. V was trimmed by 6 bases and J by 7 bases, leaving 12 bases between them. The CDR3 loop reads CASRRTVGEKLFF. DNA of the CDR3: TGCGCCAGCAGACGGACAGTGGGTGAAAAACTGTTTTTT.

This clonotype was observed a few times. The J gene is TRBJ2-6, the V gene TRBV24-1; D could derive from TRBD1 or TRBD2 (5 bases each). The V and J ends lost 10 bases and 0 bases respectively, with 15 bases between them. This CDR3 has 16 amino acids. Germline loops: CDR1 KGHDR, CDR2 SFDVKD. CDR3 protein: CATGDPRPSGANVLTF. DNA of the CDR3: TGTGCCACGGGGGATCCGAGGCCCTCTGGGGCCAACGTCCTGACTTTC.

This sequence joins TRBV27 and TRBJ1-2, with TRBD1 matching over 10 bases. The CDR3 is 17 amino acids. The V gene end was trimmed by 5 bases and the J gene end by 1 base; junction bases not matched to a gene: 10. Germline V CDR1 and CDR2: MNHEY, SMNVEV (reference sequence). The CDR3 is CASSMRQGANFNYGYTF. As DNA, the CDR3 is TGTGCCAGCAGTATGAGACAGGGGGCAAATTTTAACTATGGCTACACCTTC.

The chain uses TRBV29-1 and TRBJ1-6; 10 bases line up with TRBD1. Unmatched junction bases numbered 4, after V lost 6 bases and J lost 8 bases. This CDR3 has 13 residues. Germline assignment: CDR1 SQVTM and CDR2 ANQGSEA. CDR3 protein: CSVGQGGHSPLHF. DNA for the CDR3: TGCAGCGTCGGACAGGGGGGACATTCACCCCTCCACTTT. Together with reference TRBV29-1 and TRBJ1-6, the CDR3 gives the full variable domain: SAVISQKPSRDICQRGTSLTIQCQVDSQVTMMFWYRQQPGQSLTLIATANQGSEATYESGFVIDKFPISRPNLTFSTLTVSNMSPEDSSIYLCSVGQGGHSPLHFGNGTRLTVT.

This clonotype was seen a few times. The V and J genes are TRBV5-1 and TRBJ2-5, with D hard to call. V was trimmed by 3 bases and J by 0 bases, leaving 6 bases between them. The length of the CDR3 is 13 residues. Germline V gene sequence: CDR1 SGHRS, CDR2 YFSETQ. CDR3 protein: CASSSAYQETQYF. CDR3 in DNA: TGCGCCAGCAGCTCGGCGTACCAAGAGACCCAGTACTTC.

The rearrangement links TRBV12-3 or TRBV12-4 to TRBJ1-6, with 8 nucleotides matching TRBD1. The CDR3 covers 15 residues. After removal of 5 bases from V and 10 bases from J, the junction contained 10 bases not matched to a gene. CDR3 amino acids: CASSELQGGISPLHF. Written as DNA, the CDR3 is TGTGCCAGCAGTGAGCTACAGGGGGGAATCTCACCCCTCCACTTT.

This clonotype occurred once. This chain connects TRBV30 to TRBJ2-5, with D possibly TRBD2 on 6 matching bases. Germline lookup yields CDR1 GTSNPN and CDR2 SVGIG (reference sequence). CDR3 size: 15 residues. Trimming pared 0 bases from V and 1 base from J, leaving 12 bases between. This CDR3 is CAWSVPWGGQETQYF. CDR3 bases: TGTGCCTGGAGTGTACCCTGGGGAGGCCAAGAGACCCAGTACTTC.

The table lists this clonotype with a few counts. The chain has TRBV20-1 and TRBJ1-2, with a weak D call TRBD1 (5 bases). Germline V gives CDR1 DFQATT, CDR2 SNEGSKA (reference sequence). V lost 5 bases to trimming and J lost 5 bases, with 15 bases between them. The CDR3 extends over 13 amino acids. For the CDR3, the DNA is TGCAGTGCTTCAGGGAGATCTCGGTATGGCTACACCTTC. Translated, it gives CSASGRSRYGYTF.

The chain couples TRBV29-1 to TRBJ1-6; weak D call: TRBD1 (5 bases). In germline, CDR1 is SQVTM, CDR2 ANQGSEA. V was trimmed by 8 bases and J by 6 bases, leaving 14 bases between them. The CDR3 has 13 amino acids. The CDR3 nucleotides are TGCAGCACACAGGACGGTACTAATTCACCCCTCCACTTT. Translating gives CSTQDGTNSPLHF.

This clonotype was found a few times. The gene calls are TRBV5-1 and TRBJ1-2, with a tentative D call TRBD1 (6 bases). Germline V gene lookup returns CDR1 SGHRS and CDR2 YFSETQ. The CDR3 has 14 amino acids. V lost 1 base to trimming and J lost 6 bases, with 13 bases between them. The CDR3 sequence is CASSLSAGVDGYTF. CDR3 DNA: TGCGCCAGCAGCTTGTCTGCAGGGGTGGATGGCTACACCTTC.

This clonotype has just a few counts. CDR3 sequence: CASSLAGGSGYGYTF. For the CDR3, the DNA is TGTGCCAGCAGCTTAGCCGGGGGTTCCGGCTATGGCTACACCTTC. The chain combines TRBV7-2 with TRBJ1-2; maybe TRBD1 (5 bases). Trimming shortened V by 0 bases and J by 4 bases, and 12 bases separated the two germline ends. CDR1 is SGHTA and CDR2 is FQGNSA in the germline V gene. The CDR3 consists of 15 residues.

The V and J genes are TRBV18 and TRBJ1-5, with a possible D match to TRBD1 (5 bases). The CDR3 consists of 13 residues. The germline gives CDR1 KGHSH, CDR2 LQKENI. V dropped 3 bases and J dropped 5 bases, with 8 bases sitting between them. The CDR3 reads CASSPTQDQPQHF. The DNA for the CDR3 is TGTGCCAGCTCACCTACACAGGATCAGCCCCAGCATTTT. The full variable domain, in which reference TRBV18 and TRBJ1-5 provide the parts outside the CDR3, is NAGVMQNPRHLVRRRGQEARLRCSPMKGHSHVYWYRQLPEEGLKFMVYLQKENIIDESGMPKERFSAEFPKEGPSILRIQQVVRGDSAAYFCASSPTQDQPQHFGDGTRLSIL.

The rearrangement uses TRBV7-9 and TRBJ2-1; TRBD1 aligns across 8 bases. The germline CDR1 and CDR2 sequences are SEHNR and FQNEAQ (reference sequence). V gave up 5 bases and J gave up 10 bases; unmatched junction bases: 1. The CDR3 is 11 amino acids. CDR3 residues: CASSGQGEQFF. CDR3 sequence (DNA): TGTGCCAGCAGCGGACAGGGAGAGCAGTTCTTC.

The V and J genes are TRBV12-3 or TRBV12-4 and TRBJ2-7; 8 positions agree with TRBD1. Unmatched junction bases numbered 9, after V lost 5 bases and J lost 0 bases. The CDR3 sequence is 16 residues long. The CDR3 sequence: CASSPRNQGASYEQYF. The CDR3 coding sequence is TGTGCCAGCAGTCCACGAAATCAGGGGGCCTCCTACGAGCAGTACTTC.

A few counts support this clonotype. The chain joins TRBV20-1 to TRBJ2-7; D is uncertain. The CDR3 extends over 12 amino acids. Trimming removed 3 bases at V and 2 bases at J, with 8 bases between. Germline V lookup: CDR1 DFQATT, CDR2 SNEGSKA (reference sequence). This CDR3 reads CSASRQAYEQYF. CDR3 nucleotide sequence: TGCAGTGCTAGTAGGCAAGCCTACGAGCAGTACTTC.

This clonotype was observed many times. The V and J genes are TRBV5-1 and TRBJ2-7; 7 positions match TRBD2. The CDR3 sequence is 16 residues long. CDR1 is SGHRS and CDR2 is YFSETQ in the germline V gene. V dropped 4 bases and J dropped 0; count of bases not matched to a gene: 10. CDR3 coding DNA: TGCGCCAGCAGCCCGGGAGGCACCGGGAGCTCCTACGAGCAGTACTTC. Its protein product is CASSPGGTGSSYEQYF.

This clonotype has more than one count but fewer than ten. The V and J genes are TRBV15 and TRBJ1-1; no definite D call. Trimming took 4 bases from V and 3 from J, leaving 12 bases between them. Germline CDR1 and CDR2: LNHNV and YYDKDF (reference sequence). The CDR3 sequence is 14 residues long. The CDR3 nucleotides are TGTGCCACCAGCAATGGGTATAAGGACACTGAAGCTTTCTTT. Its translation is CATSNGYKDTEAFF.

This rearrangement joins TRBV5-1 to TRBJ2-7; 8 nucleotides align to TRBD1. Per the germline V gene, CDR1 is SGHRS and CDR2 is YFSETQ. The V and J ends lost 4 bases and 7 bases, in that order; junction bases with no gene match: 7. This CDR3 spans 13 amino acids. CDR3 amino acids: CASSPGQGGEQYF. The CDR3 DNA follows: TGCGCCAGCAGCCCTGGACAGGGCGGGGAGCAGTACTTC.

CDR3 amino acids: CASSQVSRGPNTEAFF. CDR3 DNA: TGTGCCAGCAGCCAAGTTTCCAGGGGGCCGAACACTGAAGCTTTCTTT. The J gene is TRBJ1-1, the V gene TRBV3-1, with 8 bases lining up with TRBD1. The V segment lost 1 base and the J segment 1 base; nucleotides outside the gene matches: 5. CDR3 length equals 16 residues. In germline, CDR1 is LGHDT, CDR2 YNNKEL (reference sequence).

The chain employs TRBV12-3 or TRBV12-4 and TRBJ1-5; maybe TRBD1 (6 bases). This CDR3 region has 15 residues. V shed 6 bases and J shed 7 bases, with 19 bases lying between them. CDR3 nucleotide sequence: TGTGCCAGCAGCCGAGGACAGATGGGGGGGCAGCCCCAGCATTTT. This sequence encodes CASSRGQMGGQPQHF.

The chain couples TRBV7-9 to TRBJ2-5, with D unclear. V was shortened by 5 bases and J by 5 bases, with 12 bases between the two germline ends. CDR3 length: 13 amino acids. Per the germline V gene, CDR1 is SEHNR and CDR2 is FQNEAQ (reference sequence). The CDR3 region has the DNA TGTGCCAGCAGCCATTTAAGAACGGAGACCCAGTACTTC. It is translated as CASSHLRTETQYF. Variable domain in full (rest from reference TRBV7-9 and TRBJ2-5): DTGVSQNPRHKITKRGQNVTFRCDPISEHNRLYWYRQTLGQGPEFLTYFQNEAQLEKSRLLSDRFSAERPKGSFSTLEIQRTEQGDSAMYLCASSHLRTETQYFGPGTRLLVL.

This clonotype was seen a few times. This rearrangement joins TRBV6-1 to TRBJ2-3, with D possibly being TRBD1 (6 bases). Between the trimmed V and J ends, which lost 6 bases and 0 bases, there was a span of 13 bases. CDR3 length: 15 residues. From germline, CDR1 is MNHNS and CDR2 SASEGT. The CDR3 DNA reads TGTGCCAGCAGATCAGGGGACCTTAGCACAGATACGCAGTATTTT. The encoded protein is CASRSGDLSTDTQYF.

The rearrangement joins TRBV7-6 to TRBJ2-7; tentative D call: TRBD1 (6 bases). The CDR3 is made up of 15 amino acids. The V gene lost 5 bases and the J gene lost 2 bases, with 16 bases spanning the gap. Germline V gives CDR1 SGHVS, CDR2 FNYEAQ. The CDR3 region is CASSPLRGHTYEQYF. In nucleotides, the CDR3 is TGTGCCAGCAGCCCACTCCGGGGACACACCTACGAGCAGTACTTC.

J is TRBJ2-3 and V is TRBV6-1; D is unclear. The CDR3 runs 15 residues. Per germline, CDR1 MNHNS and CDR2 SASEGT. With 6 bases removed from V and 0 bases from J, the gap between germline ends came to 13 bases. CDR3 in DNA: TGTGCCAGCAGAGAGACACTAATTAGCACAGATACGCAGTATTTT. Its protein is CASRETLISTDTQYF.

In its sample, this clonotype was seen a few times. The chain couples TRBV5-8 to TRBJ2-1; D tentatively fits TRBD1 or TRBD2 (6 bases each). V was pared by 2 bases and J by 3 bases, with 9 bases between. The germline V gene encodes CDR1 SGHTS and CDR2 YDEGEE. This CDR3 spans 14 amino acids. The CDR3 sequence: CASSFEGGYNEQFF. DNA of the CDR3: TGTGCCAGCAGCTTCGAGGGGGGCTACAATGAGCAGTTCTTC.